Ten or more counts support the clone carrying this T cell receptor beta chain. This sample stems from a study of T cells in Graves' hyperthyroidism and ophthalmopathy. This CDR3 comprises 13 residues. Germline lookup yields CDR1 GTSNPN and CDR2 SVGIG (reference sequence). The V end lost 5 bases, the J end lost 8 bases, and 16 bases lay between the germline ends. An absence of ophthalmopathy progression within 18 months meant stable Graves' hyperthyroidism. PBMCs were sourced from over 8.5 ml fresh peripheral blood. From RNA transcripts, TCR beta CDR3 regions were amplified. Using the HTBI primer set, a first-round RT-PCR was run on the TCR CDR3. TCRdb re-derived calls from the multiplex PCR reads in MiXCR, one entry per CDR3 protein. The sample has 650,000 to 750,000 distinct CDR3 sequences; 13% to 15% are singletons.

The gene calls are TRBV30 and TRBJ2-1; a weak D match, TRBD1 (5 bases). The source of this sequence is a woman in her late teens or twenties with Graves' hyperthyroidism. The sequenced material came from blood. CDR3 loop: CAWLEGVNDEQFF. The CDR3 DNA reads as TGTGCCTGGTTAGAAGGGGTCAATGATGAGCAGTTCTTC.